A selection of T cell receptor beta chains follows, all from one sample in a study of blood T cells in healthy people across ages. Via MiXCR, TCRdb re-called the 5' RACE reads, giving one row per CDR3 protein. The data show more than 500,000 distinct CDR3 sequences, with roughly a quarter seen just once and approximately 3.3% held by the top ten. These data also formed part of another study, on T cells of mothers and their children.

Sequencing was carried out using blood. These receptors were obtained from a boy between 2 and 10 years old in good health. Both conserved end residues are part of each CDR3. The order of the fields is clone size, V gene, CDR3 protein. The listing skips clone size in some rows; elsewhere it reads once, few, many or a size class.

few	TRBV27	CASSSPDRVEQFF
.	TRBV4-1	CATKLASDYNEQFF
few	TRBV27	CASSGTSGSGEQYF
.	TRBV11-2	CASSSSQSGFFYGYTF
few	TRBV7-8	CASSFGATEAFF
few	TRBV19	CASSPYTAAYGYTF
.	TRBV7-2	CASSPLPRYEQYF
.	TRBV10-3	CAIGALAEETQYF
few	TRBV7-9	CASSPGQGISAEKLFF
.	TRBV9	CASSVYGEGTGELFF
.	TRBV18	CASSPPGSTETQYF
once	TRBV6-2/TRBV6-3	CASSYDPGQGTYGYTF
few	TRBV29-1	CSVEGAGLAGEGYEQYF
.	TRBV6-5	CASSRQSNSPLHF
many	TRBV28	CASSHRGQETQYF
few	TRBV29-1	CSGGDRPQFLYGYTF
.	TRBV3-1	CASSQDRGQGQYF
.	TRBV10-2	CASKRNSNTGELFF
many	TRBV7-9	CASSPRTGGTYEQYF
.	TRBV9	CASSVIPGEKLFF
.	TRBV27	CASSFDFKGNEQFF
.	TRBV7-9	CASSRLAGTSYEQYF
few	TRBV4-3	CASSQVPGAGANVLTF
.	TRBV5-5	CASSLAGYDGYTF
few	TRBV11-2	CASSLTDSQETQYF
.	TRBV10-3	CAISPGGTTYEQYF
.	TRBV7-2	CASSLGGGRRDTQYF
.	TRBV7-8	CASSLRDSKEAFF
few	TRBV30	CAWSSRRGRADIQYF
few	TRBV29-1	CSVLGAALSSGNTIYF
few	TRBV5-1	CASSPRQRKLMNTEAFF